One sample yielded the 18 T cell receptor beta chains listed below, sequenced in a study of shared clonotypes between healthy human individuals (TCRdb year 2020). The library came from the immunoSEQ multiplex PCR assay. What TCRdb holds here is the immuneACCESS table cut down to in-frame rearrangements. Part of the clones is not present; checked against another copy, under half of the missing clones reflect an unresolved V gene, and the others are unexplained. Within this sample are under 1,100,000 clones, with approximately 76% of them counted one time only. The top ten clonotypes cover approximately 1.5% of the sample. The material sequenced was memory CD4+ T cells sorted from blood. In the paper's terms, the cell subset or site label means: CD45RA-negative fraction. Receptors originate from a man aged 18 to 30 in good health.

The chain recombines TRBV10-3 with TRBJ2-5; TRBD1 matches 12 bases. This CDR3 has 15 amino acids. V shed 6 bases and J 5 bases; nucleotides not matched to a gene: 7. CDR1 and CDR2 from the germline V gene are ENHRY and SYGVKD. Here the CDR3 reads CAISAGTGGRETQYF. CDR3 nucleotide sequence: TGTGCCATCAGCGCCGGGACAGGGGGCAGGGAGACCCAGTACTTC.

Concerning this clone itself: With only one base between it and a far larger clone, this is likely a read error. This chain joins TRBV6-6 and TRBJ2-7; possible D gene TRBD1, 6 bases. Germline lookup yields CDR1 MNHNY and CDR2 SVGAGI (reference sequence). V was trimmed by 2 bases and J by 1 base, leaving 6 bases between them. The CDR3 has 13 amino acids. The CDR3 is CASSYGQSYEQYF. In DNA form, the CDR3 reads TGTGCCAGCAGTTACGGACAGTCCTACGAGCAGTACTTC.

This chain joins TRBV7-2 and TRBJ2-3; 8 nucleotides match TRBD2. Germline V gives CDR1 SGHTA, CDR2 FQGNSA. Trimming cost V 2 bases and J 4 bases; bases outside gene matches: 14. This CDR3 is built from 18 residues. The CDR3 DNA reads TGTGCCAGCAGCTTATTCCGCCCCATAGCGGGATCCCCAGATACGCAGTATTTT. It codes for CASSLFRPIAGSPDTQYF.

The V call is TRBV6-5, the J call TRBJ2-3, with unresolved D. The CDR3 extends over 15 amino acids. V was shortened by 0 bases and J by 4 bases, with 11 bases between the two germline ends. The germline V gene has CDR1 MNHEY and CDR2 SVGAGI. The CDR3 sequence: CASSYSYLASDTQYF. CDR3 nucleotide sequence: TGTGCCAGCAGTTACTCGTATTTAGCCTCAGATACGCAGTATTTT.

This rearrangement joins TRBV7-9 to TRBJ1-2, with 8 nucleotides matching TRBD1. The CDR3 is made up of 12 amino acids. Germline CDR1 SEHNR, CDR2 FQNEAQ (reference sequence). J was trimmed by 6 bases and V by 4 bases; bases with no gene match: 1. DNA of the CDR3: TGTGCCAGCAGCTCAGGGGGCGATGGCTACACCTTC. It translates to CASSSGGDGYTF.

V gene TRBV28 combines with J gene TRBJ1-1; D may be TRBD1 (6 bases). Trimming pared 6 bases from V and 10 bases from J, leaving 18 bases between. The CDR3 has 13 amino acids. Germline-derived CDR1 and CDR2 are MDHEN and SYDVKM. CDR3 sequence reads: CASSRDTGLGAFF. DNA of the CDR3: TGTGCCAGCAGCCGGGACACAGGGCTCGGAGCTTTCTTT.

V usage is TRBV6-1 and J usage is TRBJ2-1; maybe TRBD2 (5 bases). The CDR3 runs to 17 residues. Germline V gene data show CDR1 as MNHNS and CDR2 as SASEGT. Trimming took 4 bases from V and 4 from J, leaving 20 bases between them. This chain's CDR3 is CASSADIREWGYNEQFF. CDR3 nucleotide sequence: TGTGCCAGCAGTGCTGACATAAGGGAGTGGGGATACAATGAGCAGTTCTTC.

The CDR3, as DNA: TGTGCCAGCAGCTTGGACAGGTTGTTCAGCACAGATACGCAGTATTTT. It is translated as CASSLDRLFSTDTQYF. The rearrangement uses TRBV5-8 and TRBJ2-3; TRBD1 is a possible D gene (5 bases). Germline CDR1 SGHTS, CDR2 YDEGEE. CDR3 length: 16 residues. Trimming shortened V by 0 bases and J by 0 bases, and 11 bases separated the two germline ends. Combining the CDR3 with reference TRBV5-8 and TRBJ2-3 gives the whole variable domain EAGVTQSPTHLIKTRGQQATLRCSPISGHTSVYWYQQALGLGLQFLLWYDEGEERNRGNFPPRFSGRQFPNYSSELNVNALELEDSALYLCASSLDRLFSTDTQYFGPGTRLTVL.

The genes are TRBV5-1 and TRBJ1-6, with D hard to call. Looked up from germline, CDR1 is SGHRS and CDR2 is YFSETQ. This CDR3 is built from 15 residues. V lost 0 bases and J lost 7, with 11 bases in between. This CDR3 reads CASSLAGSGNSPLHF. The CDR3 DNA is TGCGCCAGCAGCTTGGCTGGATCTGGGAATTCACCCCTCCACTTT.

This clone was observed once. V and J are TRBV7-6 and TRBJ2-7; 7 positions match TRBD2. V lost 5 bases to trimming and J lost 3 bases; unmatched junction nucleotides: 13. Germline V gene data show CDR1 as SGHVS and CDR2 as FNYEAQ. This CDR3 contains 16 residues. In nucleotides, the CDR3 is TGTGCCAGCAGCAAAGGGTGGGGACTACTTAGCTACGAGCAGTACTTC. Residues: CASSKGWGLLSYEQYF.

CDR3 sequence reads: CASSTQGIRGQSTDTQYF. The CDR3 bases are TGTGCCAGCAGCACCCAAGGTATACGGGGACAGAGCACAGATACGCAGTATTTT. This rearrangement joins TRBV9 to TRBJ2-3; TRBD1 matches at 7 bases. V shed 4 bases, J shed 0 bases, and the junction held 14 bases outside the gene matches. The CDR3 is made up of 18 amino acids. Germline lookup yields CDR1 SGDLS and CDR2 YYNGEE. Full variable domain (outside the CDR3, taken from reference TRBV9 and TRBJ2-3): DSGVTQTPKHLITATGQRVTLRCSPRSGDLSVYWYQQSLDQGLQFLIQYYNGEERAKGNILERFSAQQFPDLHSELNLSSLELGDSALYFCASSTQGIRGQSTDTQYFGPGTRLTVL.

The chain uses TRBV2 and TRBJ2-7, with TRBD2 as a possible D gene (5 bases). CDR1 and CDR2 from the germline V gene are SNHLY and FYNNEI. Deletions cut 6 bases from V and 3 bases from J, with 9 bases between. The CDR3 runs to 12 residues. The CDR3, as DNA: TGTGCCAGCAGCCGGGAACACTACGAGCAGTACTTC. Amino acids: CASSREHYEQYF.

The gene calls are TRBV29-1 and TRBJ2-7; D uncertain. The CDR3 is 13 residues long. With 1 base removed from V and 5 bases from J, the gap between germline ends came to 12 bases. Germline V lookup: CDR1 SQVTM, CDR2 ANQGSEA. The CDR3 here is CSVEAPGENEQYF. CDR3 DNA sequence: TGCAGCGTTGAAGCCCCAGGAGAGAACGAGCAGTACTTC.

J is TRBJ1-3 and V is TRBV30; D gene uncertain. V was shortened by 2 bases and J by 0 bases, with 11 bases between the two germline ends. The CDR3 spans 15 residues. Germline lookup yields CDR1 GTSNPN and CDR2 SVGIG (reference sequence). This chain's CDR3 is CAWSTQEGSGNTIYF. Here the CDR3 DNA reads TGTGCCTGGAGTACCCAAGAGGGCTCTGGAAACACCATATATTTT.

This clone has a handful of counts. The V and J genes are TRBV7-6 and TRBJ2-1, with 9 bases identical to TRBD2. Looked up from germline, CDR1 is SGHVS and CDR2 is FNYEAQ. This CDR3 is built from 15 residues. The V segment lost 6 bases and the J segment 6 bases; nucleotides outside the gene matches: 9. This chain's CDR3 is CASSLSGRRVNEQFF. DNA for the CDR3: TGTGCCAGCAGTCTTAGCGGGAGAAGGGTCAATGAGCAGTTCTTC.

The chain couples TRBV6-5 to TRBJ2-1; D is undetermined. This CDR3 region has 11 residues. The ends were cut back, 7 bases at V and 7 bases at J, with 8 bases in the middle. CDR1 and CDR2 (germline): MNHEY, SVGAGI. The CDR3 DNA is TGTGCCAGCACAGAAGGGAATGAGCAGTTCTTC. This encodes CASTEGNEQFF.

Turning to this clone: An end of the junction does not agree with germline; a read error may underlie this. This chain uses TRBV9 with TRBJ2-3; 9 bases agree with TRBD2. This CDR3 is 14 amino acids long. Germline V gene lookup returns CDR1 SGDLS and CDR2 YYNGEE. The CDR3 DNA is TGTGCCAGCAACGTAGCGGGAGACACAGATACGCAGTATTTT. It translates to CASNVAGDTDTQYF.

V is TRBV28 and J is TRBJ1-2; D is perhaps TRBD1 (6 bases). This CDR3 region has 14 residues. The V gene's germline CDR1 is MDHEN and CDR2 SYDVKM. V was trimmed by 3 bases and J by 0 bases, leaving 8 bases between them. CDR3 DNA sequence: TGTGCCAGCAGTTTTGCAGGGGCTAACTATGGCTACACCTTC. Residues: CASSFAGANYGYTF.